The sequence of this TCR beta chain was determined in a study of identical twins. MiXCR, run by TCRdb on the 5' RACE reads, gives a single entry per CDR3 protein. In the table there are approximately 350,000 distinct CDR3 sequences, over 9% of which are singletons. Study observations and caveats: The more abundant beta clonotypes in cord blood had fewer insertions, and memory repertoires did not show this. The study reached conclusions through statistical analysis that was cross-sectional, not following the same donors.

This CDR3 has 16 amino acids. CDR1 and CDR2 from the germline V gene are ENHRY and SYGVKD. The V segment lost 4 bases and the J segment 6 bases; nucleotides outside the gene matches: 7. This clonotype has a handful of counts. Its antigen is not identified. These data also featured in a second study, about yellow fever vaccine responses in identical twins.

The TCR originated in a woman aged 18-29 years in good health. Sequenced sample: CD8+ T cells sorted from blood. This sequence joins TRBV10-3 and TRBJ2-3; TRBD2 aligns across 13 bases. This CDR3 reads CAISAVLAGGDDTQYF. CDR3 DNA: TGTGCCATCAGTGCCGTACTAGCGGGGGGGGACGATACGCAGTATTTT.